This T cell receptor beta chain was identified during a study of blood T cell repertoires in COVID-19. Generated by immunoSEQ multiplex PCR, the TCRdb table keeps only in-frame clones and is missing some. The table has some 120,000 clones, about 80% seen once; the top ten hold approximately 25%. Germline lookup yields CDR1 LNHDA and CDR2 SQIVND (reference sequence). The CDR3 is 15 amino acids. The V gene lost 9 bases and the J gene lost 0 bases, with 17 bases spanning the gap. Material for sequencing was peripheral blood. The rearrangement uses TRBV19 and TRBJ1-1; D is perhaps TRBD1 (6 bases). The clonotype originates from a human donor in a cohort sampled during active COVID-19. DNA for the CDR3: TGTGCCAGCCTCTTGGGGGCGGGTTTGAACACTGAAGCTTTCTTT. The encoded protein is CASLLGAGLNTEAFF.